This TCR beta chain was recorded in a study of Ad26.COV2.S vaccination and SARS-CoV-2 variants. Here immunoSEQ multiplex PCR was the method, and the copy in TCRdb shows in-frame clones only, minus some. The data contain 300,000 to 350,000 clones, 85% to 90% of them seen just once; the ten biggest clones take up more than 1.5%. The germline V gene has CDR1 SGHVS and CDR2 FQNEAQ. The trim removed 8 bases at V and 6 bases at J, leaving 7 bases unmatched. The CDR3 runs to 13 residues. Specified treatment: 19 received Ad26.COV2.S at low or high dose, single or two shots; roughly five received placebo; per-sample allocation not given. At day 63 after the first vaccine or placebo injection, samples were drawn.

The specimen comprised peripheral blood, sampled in a trial of Ad26.COV2.S vaccine versus placebo. V is TRBV7-8 and J is TRBJ2-1; the match to TRBD2 covers 7 bases. This receptor was obtained from a person aged 18-60 years who received the Ad26.COV2.S COVID-19 vaccine or a placebo. CDR3 sequence (DNA): TGTGCCAGCGGACTAGAGAGTCGCAATGAGCAGTTCTTC. Encoded protein: CASGLESRNEQFF.